Reported below is one T cell receptor beta chain. The method was immunoSEQ multiplex PCR; TCRdb's version includes in-frame clones alone and lacks a portion of them. Among about 60,000 clones listed, 90% to 95% were seen once. These data are taken from a study of OX40 agonist ivuxolimab in advanced cancers. Study summary: Patients received ivuxolimab, an agonistic anti-OX40 (CD134) antibody. Age averaged around 58 years (range about 23 to 80), and 70% to 85% were male. Intravenous ivuxolimab at 0.01 to 10 mg/kg was given to patients every 2 weeks.

Looked up from germline, CDR1 is GTSNPN and CDR2 is SVGIG (reference sequence). V was pared by 2 bases and J by 3 bases, with 4 bases of the junction left unmatched. This CDR3 comprises 14 residues. The V and J genes are TRBV30 and TRBJ2-3; 8 bases are shared with TRBD2. This specimen consisted of CD4+ or CD8+ T cells sorted from blood, obtained in a trial of the OX40 agonist ivuxolimab. This clonotype was sampled from an adult with an advanced solid tumor such as melanoma, head and neck, liver or kidney cancer. CDR3 protein: CAWSSQRETDTQYF. DNA of the CDR3: TGTGCCTGGAGTTCACAGCGGGAGACAGATACGCAGTATTTT.